This T cell receptor beta chain stems from a study of CD8 T cells in ankylosing spondylitis. The CDR3 is 15 residues long. V shed 0 bases and J shed 2 bases, with 12 bases lying between them. Germline CDR1 reads SGHRS; CDR2 reads YFSETQ. This clonotype has more than one count but fewer than ten. Each CDR3 protein gets one entry after TCRdb re-called the 5' RACE reads with MiXCR. Of some 300,000 distinct CDR3 sequences detected, roughly 20% appear once; the ten largest clones hold about 3.7%. This chain links TRBV5-1 with TRBJ2-7, with D perhaps TRBD2 (5 bases). Sequenced: blood, either unsorted or a sorted T cell fraction (not recorded which). This clonotype originated in a female donor with ankylosing spondylitis or in good health (not recorded which). The chain's CDR3 is CASSLALGGPYEQYF. The CDR3 DNA sequence: TGCGCCAGCAGCTTGGCATTGGGCGGGCCCTACGAGCAGTACTTC.